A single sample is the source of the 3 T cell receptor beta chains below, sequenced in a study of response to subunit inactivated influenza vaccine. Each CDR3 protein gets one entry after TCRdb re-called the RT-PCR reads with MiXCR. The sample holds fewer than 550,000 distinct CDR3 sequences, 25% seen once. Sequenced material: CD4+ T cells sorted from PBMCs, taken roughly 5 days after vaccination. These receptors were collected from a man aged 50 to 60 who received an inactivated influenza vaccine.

CDR3 residues: CASSSELGGEQYF. CDR3 in DNA: TGTGCCAGCAGCTCGGAGTTGGGAGGGGAGCAGTACTTC. The chain is built from TRBV5-6 and TRBJ2-7; TRBD2 agrees at 7 bases. Germline V gene data show CDR1 as SGHDT and CDR2 as YYEEEE. The junction had 7 bases not matched to a gene; V was cut back by 3 bases and J by 7 bases. The length of the CDR3 is 13 residues.

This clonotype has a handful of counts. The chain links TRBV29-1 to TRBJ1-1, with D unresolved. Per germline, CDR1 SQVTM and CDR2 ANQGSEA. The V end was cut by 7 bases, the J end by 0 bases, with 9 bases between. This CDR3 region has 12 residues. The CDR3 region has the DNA TGCAGCGCCCAGGCCATGAACACTGAAGCTTTCTTT. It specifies CSAQAMNTEAFF.

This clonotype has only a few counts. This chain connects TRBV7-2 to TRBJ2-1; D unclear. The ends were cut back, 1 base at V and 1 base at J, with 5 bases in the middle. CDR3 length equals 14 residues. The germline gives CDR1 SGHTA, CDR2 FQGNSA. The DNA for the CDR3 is TGTGCCAGCAGCTTAGAACTGTCCTACAATGAGCAGTTCTTC. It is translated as CASSLELSYNEQFF.